This TCR beta chain was sequenced in a study of OX40 agonist ivuxolimab in advanced cancers. Study-level information: The study gave patients intravenous ivuxolimab at 0.01 to 10 mg/kg every 2 weeks. Having had anti-PD-1, anti-PD-L1 or anti-CTLA-4 therapy before was allowed, and roughly 40% had some.

Remarks on this clone: Its antigen is still unknown.

Per the germline V gene, CDR1 is SGHDT and CDR2 is YYEEEE. This CDR3 spans 11 amino acids. The V end lost 3 bases, the J end lost 2 bases, and 3 bases lay between the germline ends. The table came from immunoSEQ multiplex PCR; TCRdb's copy has only in-frame clones and leaves some out. The table has roughly 26,000 clones, around nine tenths seen once. Study-wide points: The mean number of expanded clones was higher in CD8+ T cells than in CD4+.

The chain uses TRBV5-6 and TRBJ2-7; no clear D. This sequence was found in an adult with an advanced solid tumor such as melanoma, head and neck, liver or kidney cancer. This sample comprised CD4+ or CD8+ T cells sorted from blood, obtained in a trial of the OX40 agonist ivuxolimab. The CDR3 here is CASSSTYEQYF. DNA for the CDR3: TGTGCCAGCAGCTCGACCTACGAGCAGTACTTC.